This section outlines one T cell receptor beta chain sequence together with its context. This sample was taken from a study of blood T cell repertoires in COVID-19. Looking at the study overall: PBMCs, B-cell-depleted T cells, or T cells provided the cDNA or gDNA that made up the material.

The table came from immunoSEQ multiplex PCR; TCRdb's copy has only in-frame clones and leaves some out. The sample has tens of thousands of clones; 91% are singletons. V dropped 0 bases and J dropped 4; count of bases not matched to a gene: 6. The CDR3 is made up of 15 amino acids. Germline-derived CDR1 and CDR2 are SGHRS and YFSETQ. Sequenced material: peripheral blood. The TCR originated in a woman between 50 and 59 years old in a cohort sampled during active COVID-19. V usage is TRBV5-1 and J usage is TRBJ1-2; 7 nucleotides align to TRBD1. The CDR3 protein is CASSLATTGPYGYTF. CDR3 nucleotides: TGCGCCAGCAGCTTGGCCACGACAGGGCCCTATGGCTACACCTTC.